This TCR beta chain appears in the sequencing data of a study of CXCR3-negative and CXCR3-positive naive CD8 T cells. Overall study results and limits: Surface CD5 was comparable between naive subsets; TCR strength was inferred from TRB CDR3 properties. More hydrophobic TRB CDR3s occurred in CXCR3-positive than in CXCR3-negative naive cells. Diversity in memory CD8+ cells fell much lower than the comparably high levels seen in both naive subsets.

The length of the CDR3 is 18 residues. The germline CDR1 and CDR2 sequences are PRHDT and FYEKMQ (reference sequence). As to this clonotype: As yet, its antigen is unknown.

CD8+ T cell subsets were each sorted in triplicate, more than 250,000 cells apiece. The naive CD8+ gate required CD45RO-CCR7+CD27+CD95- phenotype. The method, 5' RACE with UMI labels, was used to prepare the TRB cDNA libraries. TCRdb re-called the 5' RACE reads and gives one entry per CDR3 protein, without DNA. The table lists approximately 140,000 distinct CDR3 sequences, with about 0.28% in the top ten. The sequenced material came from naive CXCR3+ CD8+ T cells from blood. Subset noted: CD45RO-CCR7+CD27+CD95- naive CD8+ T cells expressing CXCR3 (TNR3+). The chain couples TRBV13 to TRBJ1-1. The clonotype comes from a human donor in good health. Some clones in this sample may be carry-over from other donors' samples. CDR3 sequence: CASSFLKRERALDTEAFF. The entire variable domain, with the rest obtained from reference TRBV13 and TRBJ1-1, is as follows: AAGVIQSPRHLIKEKRETATLKCYPIPRHDTVYWYQQGPGQDPQFLISFYEKMQSDKGSIPDRFSAQQFSDYHSELNMSSLELGDSALYFCASSFLKRERALDTEAFFGQGTRLTVV.